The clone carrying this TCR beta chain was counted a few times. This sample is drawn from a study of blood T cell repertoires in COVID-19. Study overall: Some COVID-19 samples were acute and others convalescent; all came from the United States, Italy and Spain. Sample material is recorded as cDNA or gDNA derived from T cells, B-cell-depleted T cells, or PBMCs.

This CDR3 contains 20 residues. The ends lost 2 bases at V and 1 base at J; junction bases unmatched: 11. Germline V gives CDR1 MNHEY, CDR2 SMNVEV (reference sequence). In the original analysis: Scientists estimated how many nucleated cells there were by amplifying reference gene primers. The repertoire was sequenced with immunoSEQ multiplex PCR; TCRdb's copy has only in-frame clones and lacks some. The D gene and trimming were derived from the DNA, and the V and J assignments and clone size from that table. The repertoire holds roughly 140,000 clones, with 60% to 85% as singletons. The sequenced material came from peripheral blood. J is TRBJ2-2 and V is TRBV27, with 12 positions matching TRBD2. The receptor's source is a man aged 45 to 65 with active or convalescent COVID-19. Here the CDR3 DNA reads TGTGCCAGCAGTTTACCCCCGGCTAGCGGGAGGGCAGAGAACACCGGGGAGCTGTTTTTT. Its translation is CASSLPPASGRAENTGELFF.